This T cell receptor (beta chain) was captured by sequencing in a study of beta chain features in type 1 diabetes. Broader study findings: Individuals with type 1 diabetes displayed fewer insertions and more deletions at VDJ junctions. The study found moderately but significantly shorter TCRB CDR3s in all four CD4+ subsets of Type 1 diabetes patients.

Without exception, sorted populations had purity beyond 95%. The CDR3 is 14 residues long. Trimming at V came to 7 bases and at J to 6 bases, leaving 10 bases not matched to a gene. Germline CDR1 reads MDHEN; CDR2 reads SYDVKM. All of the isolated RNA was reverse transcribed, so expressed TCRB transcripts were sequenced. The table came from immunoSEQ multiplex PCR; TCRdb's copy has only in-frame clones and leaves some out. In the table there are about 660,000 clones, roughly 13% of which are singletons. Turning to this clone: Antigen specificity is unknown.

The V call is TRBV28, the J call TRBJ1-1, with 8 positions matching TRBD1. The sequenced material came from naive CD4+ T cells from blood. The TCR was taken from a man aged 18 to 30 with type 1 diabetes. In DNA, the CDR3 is TGTGCCAGCACCCTTCAGGACAGGGCTCCTGAAGCTTTCTTT. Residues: CASTLQDRAPEAFF.